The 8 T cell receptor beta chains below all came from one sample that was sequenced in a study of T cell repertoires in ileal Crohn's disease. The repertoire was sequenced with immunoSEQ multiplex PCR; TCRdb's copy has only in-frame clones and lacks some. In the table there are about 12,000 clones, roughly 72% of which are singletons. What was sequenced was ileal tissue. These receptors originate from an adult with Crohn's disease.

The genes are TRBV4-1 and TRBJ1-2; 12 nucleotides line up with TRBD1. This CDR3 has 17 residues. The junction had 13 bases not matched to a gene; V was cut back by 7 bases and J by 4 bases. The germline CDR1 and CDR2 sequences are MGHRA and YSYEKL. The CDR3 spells CASMSRDRGLPVYGYTF. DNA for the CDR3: TGCGCCAGCATGTCCCGGGACAGGGGGCTCCCCGTCTATGGCTACACCTTC.

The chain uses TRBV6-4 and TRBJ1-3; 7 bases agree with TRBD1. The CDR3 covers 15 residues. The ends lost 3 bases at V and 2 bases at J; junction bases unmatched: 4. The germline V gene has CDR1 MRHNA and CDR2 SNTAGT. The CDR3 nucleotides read TGTGCCAGCAGTGAGACAGGGACTCCTGGAAACACCATATATTTT. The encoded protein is CASSETGTPGNTIYF.

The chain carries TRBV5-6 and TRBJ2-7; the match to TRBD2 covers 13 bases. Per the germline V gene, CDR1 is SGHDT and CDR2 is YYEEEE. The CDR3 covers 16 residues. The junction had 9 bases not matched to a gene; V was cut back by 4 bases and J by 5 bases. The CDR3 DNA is TGTGCCAGCAGCCGCTTTGGACTAGCGGGAGACCACGAGCAGTACTTC. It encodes CASSRFGLAGDHEQYF.

CDR3 DNA sequence: TGTGCCAGCAGTCCAAACAGGGCCACCTACTCTGGAAACACCATATATTTT. Translating it yields CASSPNRATYSGNTIYF. This sequence joins TRBV28 and TRBJ1-3; maybe TRBD1 (6 bases). From germline, CDR1 is MDHEN and CDR2 SYDVKM. CDR3 length: 17 residues. Trimming shortened V by 5 bases and J by 0 bases, and 17 bases separated the two germline ends.

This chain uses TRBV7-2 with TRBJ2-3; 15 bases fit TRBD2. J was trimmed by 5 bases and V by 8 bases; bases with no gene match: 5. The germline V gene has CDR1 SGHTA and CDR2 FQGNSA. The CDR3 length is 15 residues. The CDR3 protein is CASGLAGGPIDTQYF. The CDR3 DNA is TGTGCCAGCGGACTAGCGGGGGGGCCCATAGATACGCAGTATTTT. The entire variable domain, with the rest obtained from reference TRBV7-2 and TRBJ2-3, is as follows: GAGVSQSPSNKVTEKGKDVELRCDPISGHTALYWYRQSLGQGLEFLIYFQGNSAPDKSGLPSDRFSAERTGGSVSTLTIQRTQQEDSAVYLCASGLAGGPIDTQYFGPGTRLTVL.

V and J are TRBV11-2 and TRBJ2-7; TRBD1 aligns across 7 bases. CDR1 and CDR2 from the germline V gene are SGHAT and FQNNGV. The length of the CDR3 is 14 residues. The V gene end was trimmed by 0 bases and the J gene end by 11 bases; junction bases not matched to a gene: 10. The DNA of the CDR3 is TGTGCCAGCAGCTTAGAACCTGGGACAGCCAAAAAGTACTTC. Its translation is CASSLEPGTAKKYF.

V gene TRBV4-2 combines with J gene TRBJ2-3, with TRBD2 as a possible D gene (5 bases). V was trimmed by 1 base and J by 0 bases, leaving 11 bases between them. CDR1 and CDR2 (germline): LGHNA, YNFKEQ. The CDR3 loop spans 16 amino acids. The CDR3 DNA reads TGTGCCAGCAGCCAAGCCCGGAGGCTAAGCACAGATACGCAGTATTTT. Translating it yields CASSQARRLSTDTQYF.

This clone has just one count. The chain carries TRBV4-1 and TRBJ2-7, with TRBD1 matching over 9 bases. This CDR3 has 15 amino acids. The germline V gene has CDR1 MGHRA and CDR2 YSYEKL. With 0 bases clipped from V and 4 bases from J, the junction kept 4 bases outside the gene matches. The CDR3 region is CASSQDPTGGYEQYF. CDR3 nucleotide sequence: TGCGCCAGCAGCCAAGATCCGACAGGGGGATACGAGCAGTACTTC.